This is a list of T cell receptor beta chains from one sample in a study of T-cell reconstitution after alpha-beta-depleted transplantation in children. Each CDR3 protein is one row after TCRdb ran MiXCR on the PCR reads. The sample has roughly 500,000 distinct CDR3 sequences, less than 35% seen once. The sample consisted of PBMCs from the stem cell graft donor, taken from the stem cell graft. The receptor source for this set is a human donor who donated a stem cell graft to a child with aplastic anemia. Both conserved end residues are part of each CDR3. Each record gives: V gene, D gene, clone size, J gene, CDR3 DNA, CDR3 protein. A D gene is named only where the DNA matches it firmly. A clone size is listed for some rows: how often the clone was seen (once, few, many), or a class if it is expanded.

V: TRBV12-3/TRBV12-4; D: NA; size: NA; J: TRBJ2-5; DNA: TGTGCCAGCAGTTCTCGTGGGGCGGCCCAAGAGACCCAGTACTTC; CDR3: CASSSRGAAQETQYF
V: TRBV4-3; D: TRBD1; size: NA; J: TRBJ2-2; DNA: TGCGCCAGCAGCCAGACCGGGACAGGGGGCATTCGACCCCACACCGGGGAGCTGTTTTTT; CDR3: CASSQTGTGGIRPHTGELFF
V: TRBV10-3; D: NA; size: few; J: TRBJ2-2; DNA: TGTGCCATCAGTGAGTCCGGCGCAGGGGGGTCCGGGGAGCTGTTTTTT; CDR3: CAISESGAGGSGELFF
V: TRBV5-6; D: NA; size: few; J: TRBJ1-3; DNA: TGTGCCAGCAGCTTCCAGGAGATGATATCTGGAAACACCATATATTTT; CDR3: CASSFQEMISGNTIYF
V: TRBV2; D: NA; size: few; J: TRBJ1-5; DNA: TGTGCCAGCAGTCCCACAACGTGGGGGAGCAATCAGCCCCAGCATTTT; CDR3: CASSPTTWGSNQPQHF
V: TRBV12-3/TRBV12-4; D: NA; size: few; J: TRBJ1-6; DNA: TGTGCCAGCAGAGACAGTAATTCACCCCTCCACTTT; CDR3: CASRDSNSPLHF
V: TRBV9; D: TRBD1; size: NA; J: TRBJ2-5; DNA: TGTGCCAGCAGCGTAGGCCAAGGGGGCGTAGAGACCCAGTACTTC; CDR3: CASSVGQGGVETQYF
V: TRBV6-1; D: TRBD2; size: NA; J: TRBJ2-1; DNA: TGTGCCAGCAGGGAGGGACTAGCGGGAACCAATGAGCAGTTCTTC; CDR3: CASREGLAGTNEQFF
V: TRBV19; D: TRBD1; size: few; J: TRBJ1-1; DNA: TGTGCCAGTAGTAAGGGACAGTTGAACACTGAAGCTTTCTTT; CDR3: CASSKGQLNTEAFF
V: TRBV20-1; D: TRBD2; size: NA; J: TRBJ2-1; DNA: TGCAGTGCTAGAGAGCGGGAGAGGTGGACAAATGAGCAGTTCTTC; CDR3: CSARERERWTNEQFF
V: TRBV15; D: NA; size: many; J: TRBJ1-4; DNA: TGTGCCACCAGCAGACAGGGACGGATAAATGAAAAACTGTTTTTT; CDR3: CATSRQGRINEKLFF
V: TRBV13; D: NA; size: NA; J: TRBJ1-6; DNA: TGTGCCAGCAGCTTAGATACGGGTAGCTCCTATAATTCACCCCTCCACTTT; CDR3: CASSLDTGSSYNSPLHF
V: TRBV20-1; D: TRBD1; size: NA; J: TRBJ1-4; DNA: TGCAGTGCCTACGACCTGGGACAGGGTAATGAAAAACTGTTTTTT; CDR3: CSAYDLGQGNEKLFF
V: TRBV30; D: NA; size: few; J: TRBJ1-2; DNA: TGTGCCTGGACAGGGATAGCTAACTATGGCTACACCTTC; CDR3: CAWTGIANYGYTF
V: TRBV3-1; D: NA; size: once; J: TRBJ2-2; DNA: TGTGCCAGCAGCCCCCGGCCCTCCCCGGACAGGAACACCGGGGAGCTGTTTTTT; CDR3: CASSPRPSPDRNTGELFF
V: TRBV29-1; D: NA; size: few; J: TRBJ1-1; DNA: TGCAGTTCAATACAGGGGAACACTGAAGCTTTCTTT; CDR3: CSSIQGNTEAFF
V: TRBV18; D: NA; size: NA; J: TRBJ2-7; DNA: TGTGCCAGCTCACCACGGTCGGGATACGAGCAGTACTTC; CDR3: CASSPRSGYEQYF
V: TRBV24-1; D: TRBD2; size: NA; J: TRBJ2-5; DNA: TGTGCCACCAGTGATCCCTCTAGCGGGAAAGAGACCCAGTACTTC; CDR3: CATSDPSSGKETQYF
V: TRBV25-1; D: NA; size: NA; J: TRBJ1-2; DNA: TGTGCCAGCAGTGGGGGGAAAGGGGCTTTCTATGGCTACACCTTC; CDR3: CASSGGKGAFYGYTF
V: TRBV20-1; D: NA; size: few; J: TRBJ2-1; DNA: TGCAGTGCCCTAGGGACTCGGAGGGACAATGAGCAGTTCTTC; CDR3: CSALGTRRDNEQFF
V: TRBV12-3/TRBV12-4; D: TRBD1; size: few; J: TRBJ1-5; DNA: TGTGCCAGCAGTTTACAGGGACAGGGATCCCAGCCCCAGCATTTT; CDR3: CASSLQGQGSQPQHF
V: TRBV9; D: NA; size: NA; J: TRBJ1-4; DNA: TGTGCCAGCTACGGGGAAGATTCCCGAAAACTGTTTTTT; CDR3: CASYGEDSRKLFF
V: TRBV29-1; D: TRBD2; size: few; J: TRBJ2-7; DNA: TGCAGCGTCATCAGACTAGCGGCTTCCTACGAGCAGTACTTC; CDR3: CSVIRLAASYEQYF
V: TRBV7-1; D: NA; size: once; J: TRBJ2-4; DNA: TGTGCCAGCAGCTCAGGGCTTTCCAAAAACATTCAGTACTTC; CDR3: CASSSGLSKNIQYF
V: TRBV18; D: NA; size: NA; J: TRBJ2-1; DNA: TGTGCCAGCTCACCAAGCACTAGCCCCAATGAGCAGTTCTTC; CDR3: CASSPSTSPNEQFF
V: TRBV5-8; D: NA; size: few; J: TRBJ1-2; DNA: TGTGCCAGCAGCTTAGCGTCAGGGGTCAGGTCCTATGGCTACACCTTC; CDR3: CASSLASGVRSYGYTF
V: TRBV13; D: TRBD1; size: NA; J: TRBJ1-2; DNA: TGTGCCAGCAGCTCGGGACAGGGGCTCGGTGGCTACACCTTC; CDR3: CASSSGQGLGGYTF
V: TRBV19; D: NA; size: few; J: TRBJ2-5; DNA: TGTGCCAGTAGTCTCCTACAGGGGACCCAGTACTTC; CDR3: CASSLLQGTQYF
V: TRBV13; D: NA; size: few; J: TRBJ1-1; DNA: TGTGCCAGCAGCTTAAGGGGGGAGATGAACACTGAAGCTTTCTTT; CDR3: CASSLRGEMNTEAFF
V: TRBV7-2; D: TRBD2; size: NA; J: TRBJ2-1; DNA: TGTGCCAGCAGTCAACCAGTAGCGGGATACAATGAGCAGTTCTTC; CDR3: CASSQPVAGYNEQFF
V: TRBV6-1; D: NA; size: NA; J: TRBJ1-2; DNA: TGTGCCAGCAGGTCCGTAGGGCAGAACTATGGCTACACCTTC; CDR3: CASRSVGQNYGYTF
V: TRBV7-7; D: TRBD2; size: NA; J: TRBJ2-5; DNA: TGTGCCAGCAGCTTCGGAGCGGGAGGTGGGGAGACCCAGTACTTC; CDR3: CASSFGAGGGETQYF
V: TRBV12-3/TRBV12-4; D: TRBD1; size: NA; J: TRBJ1-1; DNA: TGTGCCAGCAGTCCAGTACAGGGGCGCAACACTGAAGCTTTCTTT; CDR3: CASSPVQGRNTEAFF
V: TRBV29-1; D: NA; size: NA; J: TRBJ2-4; DNA: TGCAGCGCGGGAGACAGGGACGTGAACATGCAGTACTTC; CDR3: CSAGDRDVNMQYF
V: TRBV7-8; D: TRBD1; size: NA; J: TRBJ1-2; DNA: TGTGCCAGCAGCTTAAGGTCCTATAGAGTAACAGGGGGCACCCATGGCTACACCTTC; CDR3: CASSLRSYRVTGGTHGYTF